The present T cell receptor beta chain was sequenced within a study of beta chain features in type 1 diabetes. General observations from the study: Shortening that was moderate but significant affected the TCRB CDR3s of Type 1 diabetes patients in all four CD4+ subsets.

CDR3 length: 12 residues. Germline V lookup: CDR1 KGHSH, CDR2 LQKENI. J lost 4 bases, V lost 9 bases, and 3 bases had no gene match. Details on this clone: Its cognate antigen is unknown.

The investigators reverse transcribed all of the isolated RNA, so they sequenced expressed TCRB transcripts. This table comes from immunoSEQ multiplex PCR, and its TCRdb copy is limited to in-frame clones, with some not included. In the table there are 330,000 or so clones, over 9.5% of which are singletons. The sequenced material came from naive CD4+ T cells from blood. This receptor was identified in a woman between 18 and 29 years old with type 1 diabetes. This chain uses TRBV18 with TRBJ1-2, with 9 bases lining up with TRBD1. Here the CDR3 DNA reads TGTGCCAGTTCGGACAGGGGCTATGGCTACACCTTC. Translation gives CASSDRGYGYTF.